The clone carrying this TCR beta chain was seen a handful of times. The data were taken from a study of human T cells and chemical hapten exposure. Study overall: While the approximately 23-week study was under way, patients received diphenylcyclopropenone on the scalp every week.

The sample's time point: pre-sensitization, week 0. Treatment in this sample: therapeutic diphenylcyclopropenone sensitization with weekly scalp DPC. The library gave individual cDNA molecules unique molecular identifiers. In TCRdb, the RACE reads were re-called with MiXCR into one record per CDR3 protein. The data contain 300,000 to 400,000 distinct CDR3 sequences, less than 6.5% of them singletons. The sequencing used whole blood, collected in connection with sensitization to the hapten diphenylcyclopropenone (DPC). The sequence derives from a woman aged 45-59 years with alopecia areata. Some clones in this sample may be carry-over from other donors' samples.

The CDR3 region has the DNA TGTGCCAGCAGCTCCCGGGGACAGATTAACACTGAAGCTTTCTTT. It specifies CASSSRGQINTEAFF. This chain joins TRBV7-2 and TRBJ1-1; TRBD1 agrees at 7 bases. J gave up 2 bases and V 4 bases, and 7 bases lay outside the gene matches. The V gene's germline CDR1 is SGHTA and CDR2 FQGNSA. CDR3 length: 15 residues.